The sequence of this T cell receptor beta chain was determined in a study of OX40 agonist ivuxolimab in advanced cancers. On the study more broadly: Those treated in dose escalation had hepatocellular carcinoma, melanoma, renal cell cancer or head and neck cancer. Patients with prior anti-PD-1, anti-PD-L1 or anti-CTLA-4 therapy were eligible; roughly 40% had some.

Assay: immunoSEQ multiplex PCR; the TCRdb copy retains only in-frame clones and omits some. The sample holds approximately 77,000 clones, approximately 90% seen once. Germline V gene lookup returns CDR1 SGHVS and CDR2 FQNEAQ. The CDR3 covers 14 residues. Trimming stripped 0 bases from V and 0 bases from J, with 6 bases between. The rearrangement joins TRBV7-8 to TRBJ2-7; possible D gene TRBD1, 5 bases. Source: CD4+ or CD8+ T cells sorted from blood, taken in a trial of the OX40 agonist ivuxolimab. This TCR derives from an adult with an advanced solid tumor such as melanoma, head and neck, liver or kidney cancer. The CDR3 coding sequence is TGTGCCAGCAGCTTAGCGACAGCCTCCTACGAGCAGTACTTC. It yields the protein CASSLATASYEQYF.